This passage covers 21 T cell receptor beta chains from one sample sequenced in a study of T cell repertoires in cytomegalovirus infection (dated by TCRdb to between 2017 and 2020). Sequenced on an Illumina HiSeq 1500. TCRdb handled the public reads itself, with Q25 trimming in fastp and clone calling in MiXCR, and kept productive beta chains. Records with the same CDR3 protein are collapsed into one entry carrying the most frequent genes and DNA. Present in this sample are 200,000 to 300,000 distinct CDR3 sequences, more than 9% of which were seen just once. The leading ten clones occupy 1.5% to 2% of the sample. The sequenced sample consisted of PBMCs. The receptors shown here come from a human donor in good health (CMV status not recorded). Some clones in this sample may be carry-over from other donors' samples.

The chain recombines TRBV19 with TRBJ1-5, with 8 bases identical to TRBD1. J gave up 6 bases and V 6 bases, and 10 bases lay outside the gene matches. Germline V CDR1 and CDR2: LNHDA, SQIVND (reference sequence). This CDR3 region has 15 residues. DNA for the CDR3: TGTGCCAGTAGCCCCCTGCCAGGGGGCGGTCAGCCCCAGCATTTT. Translation: CASSPLPGGGQPQHF.

This clonotype was recorded at least ten times. The chain recombines TRBV5-1 with TRBJ2-2; 11 bases match TRBD2. V lost 4 bases, J lost 1 base, and 3 bases stayed unmatched. CDR1 is SGHRS, CDR2 YFSETQ, per germline. The CDR3 is 16 residues long. The CDR3 DNA is TGCGCCAGCAGCCCAGGACTAGCGGGGAACACCGGGGAGCTGTTTTTT. It encodes CASSPGLAGNTGELFF. The complete variable domain, with remaining parts taken from reference TRBV5-1 and TRBJ2-2, reads KAGVTQTPRYLIKTRGQQVTLSCSPISGHRSVSWYQQTPGQGLQFLFEYFSETQRNKGNFPGRFSGRQFSNSRSEMNVSTLELGDSALYLCASSPGLAGNTGELFFGEGSRLTVL.

At least ten counts were recorded for this clonotype. The J gene is TRBJ1-2, the V gene TRBV11-2, with D perhaps matching TRBD1 (6 bases). The CDR3 sequence is 13 residues long. V dropped 7 bases and J dropped 4 bases, with 13 bases sitting between them. Germline V lookup: CDR1 SGHAT, CDR2 FQNNGV. The CDR3 loop reads CASNPDRSYGYTF. CDR3 coding DNA: TGTGCCAGCAACCCTGACAGGAGCTATGGCTACACCTTC. The complete variable domain, with remaining parts taken from reference TRBV11-2 and TRBJ1-2, reads EAGVAQSPRYKIIEKRQSVAFWCNPISGHATLYWYQQILGQGPKLLIQFQNNGVVDDSQLPKDRFSAERLKGVDSTLKIQPAKLEDSAVYLCASNPDRSYGYTFGSGTRLTVV.

This clonotype was counted at least ten times. V and J are TRBV7-2 and TRBJ2-3, with D perhaps TRBD2 (5 bases). The CDR3 has 16 amino acids. Germline CDR1 is SGHTA and CDR2 is FQGNSA. The V end lost 2 bases, the J end lost 0 bases, and 12 bases lay between the germline ends. The CDR3 DNA reads as TGTGCCAGCAGCTTATCTAATAGCGTTAGCACAGATACGCAGTATTTT. It encodes CASSLSNSVSTDTQYF.

The gene calls are TRBV5-1 and TRBJ2-5, with 9 bases aligning to TRBD2. The CDR3 consists of 14 residues. The germline V gene encodes CDR1 SGHRS and CDR2 YFSETQ. V was pared by 3 bases and J by 1 base, with 1 base of the junction left unmatched. The CDR3 bases are TGCGCCAGCAGCTCTAGCGGGACCCAAGAGACCCAGTACTTC. This encodes CASSSSGTQETQYF.

V and J are TRBV25-1 and TRBJ1-6; D unresolved. V lost 6 bases to trimming and J lost 8 bases, with 8 bases between them. CDR1 is MGHDK, CDR2 SYGVNS, per germline. The CDR3 has 12 amino acids. The CDR3 bases are TGTGCCAGCAGGGGTCTTGATTCACCCCTCCACTTT. This encodes CASRGLDSPLHF.

This clonotype was counted between two and nine times. The CDR3: CSARVQVAGYTF. The CDR3 DNA reads TGCAGTGCTAGAGTTCAGGTTGCTGGCTACACCTTC. This rearrangement joins TRBV20-1 to TRBJ1-2; D is unresolved. Trimming took 1 base from V and 7 from J, leaving 10 bases between them. The CDR3 has 12 residues. Germline CDR1 is DFQATT and CDR2 is SNEGSKA (reference sequence).

This clonotype was seen ten or more times. V and J are TRBV10-3 and TRBJ1-1; D perhaps matches TRBD1 (6 bases). V lost 6 bases to trimming and J lost 7 bases, with 12 bases between them. The CDR3 sequence is 12 residues long. Per germline, CDR1 ENHRY and CDR2 SYGVKD. CDR3 sequence reads: CAIRGGQSEAFF. The CDR3 coding sequence is TGTGCCATCAGGGGGGGCCAAAGTGAAGCTTTCTTT.

This clonotype appeared many times. J is TRBJ1-5 and V is TRBV7-3, with 7 nucleotides matching TRBD1. The ends lost 4 bases at V and 9 bases at J; junction bases unmatched: 9. This CDR3 has 14 residues. Germline CDR1 SGHTA, CDR2 FQGTGA. In DNA form, the CDR3 reads TGTGCCAGCAGCTCGACAGGGAGCGGAGGGCCCCAGCATTTT. Translated, it gives CASSSTGSGGPQHF.

CDR3 sequence (DNA): TGTGCCAGCAGTTCCCTTGGACAGGGGGGCTACGAGCAGTACTTC. Amino acids: CASSSLGQGGYEQYF. V is TRBV6-6 and J is TRBJ2-7, with TRBD1 identical over 10 bases. V lost 4 bases to trimming and J lost 3 bases; unmatched junction nucleotides: 6. CDR3 size: 15 residues. Germline CDR1 reads MNHNY; CDR2 reads SVGAGI (reference sequence).

This clonotype has more than one count but fewer than ten. A read error is possible here, since a much larger clone lies one base away. This chain links TRBV2 with TRBJ2-3; D unclear. The CDR3 loop spans 11 amino acids. The ends were cut back, 6 bases at V and 3 bases at J, with 4 bases in the middle. Germline-derived CDR1 and CDR2 are SNHLY and FYNNEI. CDR3 in amino acids: CASRGTDTQYF. The CDR3 nucleotides read TGTGCCAGCAGAGGTACAGATACGCAGTATTTT. Using reference TRBV2 and TRBJ2-3 for the parts outside the CDR3, the full variable domain is EPEVTQTPSHQVTQMGQEVILRCVPISNHLYFYWYRQILGQKVEFLVSFYNNEISEKSEIFDDQFSVERPDGSNFTLKIRSTKLEDSAMYFCASRGTDTQYFGPGTRLTVL.

This clonotype was observed at least ten times. CDR3 nucleotide sequence: TGTGCCAGCAGCTTAGGTCGGGGCCGCAGAGACGAGCAGTACTTC. This codes for CASSLGRGRRDEQYF. V gene TRBV7-2 combines with J gene TRBJ2-7, with D tentatively TRBD1 or TRBD2 (5 bases each). Trimming cost V 1 base and J 5 bases, with 15 bases left between them. The CDR3 is 15 residues long. The germline CDR1 and CDR2 sequences are SGHTA and FQGNSA. Full variable domain (outside the CDR3, taken from reference TRBV7-2 and TRBJ2-7): GAGVSQSPSNKVTEKGKDVELRCDPISGHTALYWYRQSLGQGLEFLIYFQGNSAPDKSGLPSDRFSAERTGGSVSTLTIQRTQQEDSAVYLCASSLGRGRRDEQYFGPGTRLTVT.

This clonotype showed up many times. The chain employs TRBV6-5 and TRBJ1-3, with D maybe TRBD1 (5 bases). The V gene's germline CDR1 is MNHEY and CDR2 SVGAGI. The CDR3 is 14 amino acids. With 8 bases removed from V and 0 bases from J, the gap between germline ends came to 11 bases. CDR3 region: CASGPGGSGNTIYF. DNA for the CDR3: TGTGCCAGCGGACCGGGGGGCTCTGGAAACACCATATATTTT.

This clonotype occurred many times. This chain links TRBV7-2 with TRBJ1-1; D is uncertain. CDR1 and CDR2 from the germline V gene are SGHTA and FQGNSA. V shed 5 bases and J shed 1 base, with 11 bases lying between them. The CDR3 covers 14 residues. Here the CDR3 DNA reads TGTGCCAGCAGCACCATGGCCCAGAACACTGAAGCTTTCTTT. Protein: CASSTMAQNTEAFF.

Ten or more counts support this clonotype. The genes are TRBV7-2 and TRBJ2-5; the D gene is possibly TRBD1 (5 bases). Looked up from germline, CDR1 is SGHTA and CDR2 is FQGNSA. This CDR3 is 14 amino acids long. V was shortened by 1 base and J by 0 bases, with 6 bases between the two germline ends. CDR3 DNA sequence: TGTGCCAGCAGCTTAGACAGGAACCAAGAGACCCAGTACTTC. Protein sequence: CASSLDRNQETQYF.

The DNA for the CDR3 is TGCAGCATGGGACAGAACACCGGGGAGCTGTTTTTT. Encoded protein: CSMGQNTGELFF. The chain joins TRBV29-1 to TRBJ2-2; D may be TRBD1 (6 bases). The V gene lost 8 bases and the J gene lost 1 base, with 8 bases spanning the gap. This CDR3 comprises 12 residues. Germline V gene data show CDR1 as SQVTM and CDR2 as ANQGSEA.

This clonotype occurred a few times. V and J are TRBV11-2 and TRBJ2-6; D remains ambiguous. Deletions cut 5 bases from V and 0 bases from J, with 14 bases between. The CDR3 is 17 residues long. Germline CDR1 and CDR2: SGHAT and FQNNGV. In DNA form, the CDR3 reads TGTGCCAGCAGCAAACATCCCCGGAGCTCTGGGGCCAACGTCCTGACTTTC. Translated, it gives CASSKHPRSSGANVLTF.

The chain carries TRBV6-2 or TRBV6-3 and TRBJ2-6, with D uncertain. Germline V gene data show CDR1 as MNHEY and CDR2 as SVGEGT. The CDR3 has 13 amino acids. V lost 5 bases and J lost 4, with 6 bases in between. The CDR3, as DNA: TGTGCCAGCAGTGACGGGGGGGCCAACGTCCTGACTTTC. It codes for CASSDGGANVLTF.

This clonotype was seen at least ten times. The chain couples TRBV28 to TRBJ2-7, with TRBD1 as a possible D gene (6 bases). Germline lookup yields CDR1 MDHEN and CDR2 SYDVKM. The CDR3 consists of 15 residues. V lost 2 bases, J lost 6 bases, and 17 bases lay in between. DNA for the CDR3: TGTGCCAGCAGTTTACGCAGGGGTAATCGTTTCGAGCAGTACTTC. It yields the protein CASSLRRGNRFEQYF.

This clonotype was observed at least ten times. The chain is built from TRBV7-2 and TRBJ2-1; 12 nucleotides match TRBD2. Germline CDR1 SGHTA, CDR2 FQGNSA. After removal of 4 bases from V and 6 bases from J, the junction contained 10 bases not matched to a gene. The CDR3 totals 17 residues. CDR3 coding DNA: TGTGCCAGCAGCTCTCGGACTAGCGGGACCCAGGCCAATGAGCAGTTCTTC. Residues: CASSSRTSGTQANEQFF.

The chain has TRBV7-2 and TRBJ1-6; no firm D call. Looked up from germline, CDR1 is SGHTA and CDR2 is FQGNSA. Trimming pared 3 bases from V and 9 bases from J, leaving 15 bases between. The CDR3 spans 15 residues. CDR3 sequence reads: CASSFSAPGRSPLHF. In DNA, the CDR3 is TGTGCCAGCAGCTTTAGTGCCCCAGGTCGTTCACCCCTCCACTTT. Full variable domain (outside the CDR3, taken from reference TRBV7-2 and TRBJ1-6): GAGVSQSPSNKVTEKGKDVELRCDPISGHTALYWYRQSLGQGLEFLIYFQGNSAPDKSGLPSDRFSAERTGGSVSTLTIQRTQQEDSAVYLCASSFSAPGRSPLHFGNGTRLTVT.